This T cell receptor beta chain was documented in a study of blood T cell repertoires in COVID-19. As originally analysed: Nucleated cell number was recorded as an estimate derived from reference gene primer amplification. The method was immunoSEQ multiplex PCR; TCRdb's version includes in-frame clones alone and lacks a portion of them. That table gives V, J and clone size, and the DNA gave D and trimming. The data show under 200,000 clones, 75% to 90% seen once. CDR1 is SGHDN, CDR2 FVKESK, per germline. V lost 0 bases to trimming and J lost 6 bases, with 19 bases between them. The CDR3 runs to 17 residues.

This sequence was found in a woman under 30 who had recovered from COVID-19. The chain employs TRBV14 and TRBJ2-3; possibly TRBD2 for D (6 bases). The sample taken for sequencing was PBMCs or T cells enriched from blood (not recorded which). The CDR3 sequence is CASSQDWRAPNVDTQYF. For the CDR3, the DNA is TGTGCCAGCAGCCAAGATTGGAGGGCCCCAAACGTGGATACGCAGTATTTT.